This T cell receptor (beta chain) emerged from a study of cytomegalovirus exposure and HLA in healthy donors. Study-level information: A data release that came early held approximately 85 million unique TCRs from HLA-typed donors. Findings of the study overall: A later analysis found most CMV-associated TCR beta chains apparently HLA-restricted. Most subjects' HLA-A and HLA-B alleles were reportedly predicted from TCR beta sequences.

In regard to this clone: Its antigen is undetermined.

With 60 Vbeta and 13 Jbeta primers, the PCR was carried out. Assay used: immunoSEQ multiplex PCR; TCRdb lists only in-frame clones, some missing. The sample lists 150,000 to 170,000 clones; over 70% were seen once. Germline CDR1 reads SGDLS; CDR2 reads YYNGEE. This CDR3 is 15 amino acids long. Germline trimming cut 6 bases from V and 5 bases from J; bases unmatched to any gene: 8. The chain links TRBV9 to TRBJ1-6; 7 nucleotides match TRBD1. This receptor was identified in a man aged 25-40 years in good health and CMV-seropositive. The sample consisted of PBMCs. CDR3 sequence: CASTEGAVDNSPLHF. CDR3 in DNA: TGTGCCAGCACCGAGGGGGCAGTTGATAATTCACCCCTCCACTTT.